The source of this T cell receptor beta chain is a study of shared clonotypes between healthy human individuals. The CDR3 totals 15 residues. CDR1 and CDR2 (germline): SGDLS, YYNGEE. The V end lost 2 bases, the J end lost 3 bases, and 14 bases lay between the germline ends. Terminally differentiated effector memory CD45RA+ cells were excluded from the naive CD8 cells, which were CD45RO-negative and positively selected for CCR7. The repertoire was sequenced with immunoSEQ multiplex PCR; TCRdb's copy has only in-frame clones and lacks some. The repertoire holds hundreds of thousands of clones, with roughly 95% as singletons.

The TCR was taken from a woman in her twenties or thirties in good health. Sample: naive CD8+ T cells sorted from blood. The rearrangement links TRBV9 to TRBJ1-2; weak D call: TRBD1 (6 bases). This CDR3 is CASSVNSRGDYGYTF. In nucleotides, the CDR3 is TGTGCCAGCAGCGTCAATTCCAGGGGCGACTATGGCTACACCTTC.